A single sample gave rise to the 27 T cell receptor beta chains below, sequenced in a study of blood T cells in healthy people across ages. Combining a sample-barcoded 5' primer with a J-beta primer mix, a second PCR ran for roughly 6 to 12 cycles. TCRdb reprocessed the 5' RACE reads with MiXCR, giving one entry per CDR3 protein. The repertoire holds about 640,000 distinct CDR3 sequences, with 25% to 30% as singletons. Sequencing input: blood. All receptors come from a woman of 80 years or more in good health.

V usage is TRBV7-3 and J usage is TRBJ2-4, with D possibly being TRBD2 (5 bases). Matching the DNA end better, TRBJ2-7 makes the J call doubtful. The length of the CDR3 is 12 residues. Germline-derived CDR1 and CDR2 are SGHTA and FQGTGA. The CDR3 sequence: CASIHEGHEQYF. CDR3 in DNA: TGTGCCAGCATCCACGAGGGCCACGAGCAGTACTTC.

About this clonotype: A junction end diverges from the germline sequence, so it may reflect a read error. This chain links TRBV19 with TRBJ2-1; 9 nucleotides align to TRBD2. Germline V gene data show CDR1 as LNHDA and CDR2 as SQIVND (reference sequence). The CDR3 loop spans 14 amino acids. The CDR3 reads CAGSMGLAGTKQFF. Here the CDR3 DNA reads TGTGCCGGTAGTATGGGGCTAGCGGGGACCAAGCAGTTCTTC.

This clonotype came up many times. The chain joins TRBV27 to TRBJ1-2; D may be TRBD1 (6 bases). The CDR3 is 15 amino acids. V was cut by 4 bases and J by 0 bases, with 12 bases left in between. Germline-derived CDR1 and CDR2 are MNHEY and SMNVEV (reference sequence). The CDR3 coding sequence is TGTGCCAGCAGTTCCCGCGGACAGTCTAACTATGGCTACACCTTC. The encoded protein is CASSSRGQSNYGYTF.

The chain is built from TRBV7-2 and TRBJ1-5; the D is unclear. Trimming stripped 5 bases from V and 2 bases from J, with 10 bases between. Germline V gene lookup returns CDR1 SGHTA and CDR2 FQGNSA. The CDR3 has 14 residues. This chain's CDR3 is CASSRVWGNQPQHF. The CDR3 DNA reads TGTGCCAGCAGCCGGGTTTGGGGCAATCAGCCCCAGCATTTT.

Ten or more counts support this clonotype. CDR3 nucleotide sequence: TGTGCCAGCAGCCAGGGGGTCTCCCTTTTAAGCGAGCAGTACTTC. Protein product: CASSQGVSLLSEQYF. The chain is built from TRBV3-1 and TRBJ2-7, with D perhaps TRBD1 or TRBD2 (5 bases each). This CDR3 contains 15 residues. Trimming stripped 3 bases from V and 6 bases from J, with 18 bases between. Germline V gene sequence: CDR1 LGHDT, CDR2 YNNKEL (reference sequence).

The CDR3 reads CASSSITSGGLISYNEQYF. CDR3 nucleotides: TGTGCCAGCAGTTCCATTACTAGCGGGGGGCTAATAAGTTACAATGAGCAGTACTTC. The chain links TRBV6-2 or TRBV6-3 to TRBJ2-7, with 12 nucleotides matching TRBD2. The CDR3 is made up of 19 amino acids. Germline CDR1 MNHEY, CDR2 SVGEGT. After removal of 4 bases from V and 7 bases from J, the junction contained 20 bases not matched to a gene.

The chain has TRBV7-9 and TRBJ1-1; weak D call: TRBD1 (6 bases). Germline CDR1 reads SEHNR; CDR2 reads FQNEAQ (reference sequence). The CDR3 runs 13 residues. Trimming stripped 0 bases from V and 8 bases from J, with 10 bases between. The CDR3 DNA sequence: TGTGCCAGCAGCTTAGCCGGAGGGGGAGAAGCTTTCTTT. This sequence encodes CASSLAGGGEAFF.

The rearrangement uses TRBV20-1 and TRBJ2-7; D not resolved. Trimming cost V 4 bases and J 7 bases, with 11 bases left between them. This CDR3 contains 11 residues. The V gene's germline CDR1 is DFQATT and CDR2 SNEGSKA (reference sequence). The CDR3 reads CSAMGTSEQYF. In DNA form, the CDR3 reads TGCAGTGCTATGGGCACCTCTGAGCAGTACTTC.

About this clonotype itself: This may come from a read error, since a much larger clone is one base off. The chain recombines TRBV7-3 with TRBJ1-2; D call uncertain. Trimming stripped 4 bases from V and 8 bases from J, with 23 bases between. The CDR3 has 16 residues. Germline assignment: CDR1 SGHTA and CDR2 FQGTGA. CDR3 loop: CASSSEMDPTGRGYTF. The CDR3 nucleotides read TGTGCCAGCAGCTCCGAGATGGACCCTACCGGTCGGGGCTACACCTTC.

This sequence joins TRBV3-1 and TRBJ1-2, with D unresolved. The CDR3 spans 12 residues. Germline CDR1 and CDR2: LGHDT and YNNKEL (reference sequence). CDR3 residues: CVSQGSGDGYTF. CDR3 DNA: TGTGTCAGTCAAGGGAGTGGTGATGGCTACACCTTC.

This clonotype was recorded at least ten times. In DNA, the CDR3 is TGTGCCAGCAGCTACTGGGGGAGCTCCTACAATGAGCAGTTCTTC. Amino acids: CASSYWGSSYNEQFF. This sequence joins TRBV27 and TRBJ2-1; D is possibly TRBD1 or TRBD2 (5 bases each). The CDR3 sequence is 15 residues long. Germline V gives CDR1 MNHEY, CDR2 SMNVEV (reference sequence). The V end lost 6 bases, the J end lost 0 bases, and 12 bases lay between the germline ends.

This clonotype has just a few counts. One base away lies a much larger clone, so this may be a sequencing read error. The V call is TRBV10-3, the J call TRBJ2-7; D is undetermined. The CDR3 has 15 amino acids. Trimming took 7 bases from V and 7 from J, leaving 23 bases between them. Per the germline V gene, CDR1 is ENHRY and CDR2 is SYGVKD. Here the CDR3 DNA reads TGTGCCATCAAGGATAGCTTAAATTCCTACAATGAGCAGTACTTC. Encoded protein: CAIKDSLNSYNEQYF.

This clonotype was observed many times. This rearrangement joins TRBV10-3 to TRBJ1-2; D unresolved. Trimming stripped 6 bases from V and 6 bases from J, with 11 bases between. The germline CDR1 and CDR2 sequences are ENHRY and SYGVKD. This CDR3 comprises 12 residues. DNA for the CDR3: TGTGCCATCAGCCGTCTCTCGGATGGCTACACCTTC. Its translation is CAISRLSDGYTF.

This clonotype was found many times. This chain joins TRBV7-9 and TRBJ1-2; D is uncertain. Germline V gene lookup returns CDR1 SEHNR and CDR2 FQNEAQ (reference sequence). Trimming pared 1 base from V and 8 bases from J, leaving 11 bases between. This CDR3 has 13 residues. The CDR3 spells CASSLGTRAGYTF. The DNA for the CDR3 is TGTGCCAGCAGCTTAGGGACGAGGGCGGGCTACACCTTC.

The chain couples TRBV7-9 to TRBJ1-5; D is unresolved. Germline CDR1 SEHNR, CDR2 FQNEAQ (reference sequence). The V end was cut by 3 bases, the J end by 7 bases, with 10 bases between. The CDR3 totals 13 residues. CDR3 bases: TGTGCCAGCAGCTTTGGTGTAGGCCAGCCCCAGCATTTT. Translated: CASSFGVGQPQHF.

This clonotype was observed a few times. The gene calls are TRBV2 and TRBJ1-1; 11 bases align to TRBD1. Germline V CDR1 and CDR2: SNHLY, FYNNEI. Losses at the gene ends were 5 bases for V and 1 base for J; bases not matched to a gene: 9. This CDR3 comprises 17 residues. This chain's CDR3 is CASSTGTGGRKNTEAFF. In DNA, the CDR3 is TGTGCCAGCAGTACGGGGACAGGGGGGAGAAAGAACACTGAAGCTTTCTTT.

As to this clonotype: This may arise from a read error, as a much more abundant clone is one base away. The J gene is TRBJ2-1, the V gene TRBV4-3, with 8 positions matching TRBD2. The DNA end is a closer match to TRBJ2-7, so the J assignment may be wrong. The germline CDR1 and CDR2 sequences are LGHNA and YSLEER. The CDR3 has 18 amino acids. The CDR3 region is CASSQFSGARGSYNEQYF. The CDR3 DNA sequence: TGCGCCAGCAGCCAATTTAGCGGGGCCAGGGGCTCCTACAATGAGCAGTACTTC.

As regards this clonotype: One end of the junction fails to match germline, which may point to a read error. The chain joins TRBV2 to TRBJ1-1, with TRBD1 matching over 8 bases. Germline assignment: CDR1 SNHLY and CDR2 FYNNEI. The CDR3 consists of 15 residues. The CDR3: CASSEGRGRRTEPFF. Here the CDR3 DNA reads TGTGCCAGCAGTGAGGGCAGGGGGCGACGGACTGAACCTTTCTTT.

As concerns this clonotype: This may arise from a read error, as a much more abundant clone is one base away. J is TRBJ1-5 and V is TRBV7-2; D is perhaps TRBD1 (5 bases). Trimming took off 9 bases at V and 4 bases at J, with 13 bases between the two ends. The germline gives CDR1 SGHTA, CDR2 FQGNSA. The CDR3 spans 13 residues. The CDR3 loop is CASQGGSNQPQHF. For the CDR3, the DNA is TGTGCCAGTCAGGGCGGTTCGAATCAGCCCCAGCATTTT.

This clonotype was detected only a few times. V usage is TRBV12-3 or TRBV12-4 and J usage is TRBJ2-7; a possible D gene is TRBD1 (5 bases). The CDR3 length is 13 residues. V gave up 4 bases and J gave up 2 bases, with 9 bases separating them. CDR3 residues: CASSWGTAYEQYF. CDR3 nucleotides: TGTGCCAGCAGTTGGGGCACGGCCTACGAGCAGTACTTC.

This clonotype has ten or more counts. This chain connects TRBV7-2 to TRBJ2-7; 13 bases align to TRBD2. The CDR3 sequence is 15 residues long. The V and J ends lost 4 bases and 3 bases, in that order; junction bases with no gene match: 3. Germline V gene lookup returns CDR1 SGHTA and CDR2 FQGNSA. The CDR3: CASSSTSGGGYEQYF. The CDR3, as DNA: TGTGCCAGCAGCTCCACTAGCGGGGGGGGCTACGAGCAGTACTTC.

The chain employs TRBV5-5 and TRBJ2-1; 10 bases are shared with TRBD2. The CDR3 totals 19 residues. J lost 0 bases, V lost 4 bases, and 13 bases had no gene match. Germline assignment: CDR1 SGHKS and CDR2 YYEKEE (reference sequence). CDR3 loop: CASSRTATSGASSYNEQFF. The CDR3 DNA sequence: TGTGCCAGCAGCCGGACGGCTACTAGCGGGGCTAGCTCCTACAATGAGCAGTTCTTC. The complete variable domain, with remaining parts taken from reference TRBV5-5 and TRBJ2-1, reads DAGVTQSPTHLIKTRGQQVTLRCSPISGHKSVSWYQQVLGQGPQFIFQYYEKEERGRGNFPDRFSARQFPNYSSELNVNALLLGDSALYLCASSRTATSGASSYNEQFFGPGTRLTVL.

The rearrangement uses TRBV20-1 and TRBJ1-4; D is unresolved. Germline lookup yields CDR1 DFQATT and CDR2 SNEGSKA (reference sequence). V shed 4 bases and J shed 12 bases, with 21 bases lying between them. The CDR3 sequence is 14 residues long. CDR3 coding DNA: TGCAGTGCTACTTATGCAGCCTGGCAGGCGGAACTGTTTTTT. Translated: CSATYAAWQAELFF.

Note on this clonotype: One end of the junction does not line up with germline, which may come from a read error. The rearrangement links TRBV7-7 to TRBJ2-2; D possibly corresponds to TRBD1 (5 bases). Germline CDR1 SSHAT, CDR2 FNYEAQ (reference sequence). The CDR3 is 16 residues long. The CDR3 reads CASSPSPTANTGELFF. The CDR3 DNA reads as TGTGCTAGCAGCCCCTCCCCGACAGCCAACACCGGGGAGCTGTTTTTT.

This sequence joins TRBV4-2 and TRBJ2-1, with 15 bases fitting TRBD2. The CDR3 extends over 22 amino acids. V gave up 4 bases and J gave up 0 bases; unmatched junction bases: 16. Germline V CDR1 and CDR2: LGHNA, YNFKEQ. The CDR3 DNA sequence: TGTGCCAGCAGCCCCAGACGGACTAGCGGGGGGGCAGGACAGAGCTCCTACAATGAGCAGTTCTTC. Its protein is CASSPRRTSGGAGQSSYNEQFF.

This clonotype occurred many times. The CDR3 is CASSQDNAGYTF. The CDR3 region has the DNA TGCGCCAGCAGCCAAGATAATGCAGGCTACACCTTC. This chain uses TRBV4-1 with TRBJ1-2, with no clear D. The CDR3 is 12 amino acids. Germline CDR1 MGHRA, CDR2 YSYEKL. V lost 0 bases and J lost 8, with 7 bases in between.

The V gene is TRBV6-1, the J gene TRBJ2-2; a possible D gene is TRBD1 (6 bases). The V and J ends lost 8 bases and 7 bases respectively, with 20 bases between them. Looked up from germline, CDR1 is MNHNS and CDR2 is SASEGT. The CDR3 spans 15 residues. CDR3 coding DNA: TGTGCCAGCGCGTCGGGGCAGGGGCTTATCGGGGAGCTGTTTTTT. Translation: CASASGQGLIGELFF.